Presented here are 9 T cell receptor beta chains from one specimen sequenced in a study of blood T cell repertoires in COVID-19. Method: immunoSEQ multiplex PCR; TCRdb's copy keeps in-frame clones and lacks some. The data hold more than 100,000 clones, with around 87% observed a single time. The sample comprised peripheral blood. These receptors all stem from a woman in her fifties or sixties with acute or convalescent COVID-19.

CDR3: CASSGEVGQSRYGYTF. CDR3 coding DNA: TGTGCCAGCAGTGGTGAGGTGGGACAGAGTCGCTATGGCTACACCTTC. J is TRBJ1-2 and V is TRBV2, with 7 bases matching TRBD1. This CDR3 region has 16 residues. Germline V gene data show CDR1 as SNHLY and CDR2 as FYNNEI. After removal of 4 bases from V and 4 bases from J, the junction contained 12 bases not matched to a gene.

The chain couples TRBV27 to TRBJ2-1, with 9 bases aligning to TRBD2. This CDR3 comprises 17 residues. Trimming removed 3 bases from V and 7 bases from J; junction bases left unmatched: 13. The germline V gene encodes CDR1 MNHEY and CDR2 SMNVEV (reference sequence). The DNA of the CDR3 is TGTGCCAGCAGTTTGGGAACCGGGACTAGCCTCTTAAATGAGCAGTTCTTC. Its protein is CASSLGTGTSLLNEQFF.

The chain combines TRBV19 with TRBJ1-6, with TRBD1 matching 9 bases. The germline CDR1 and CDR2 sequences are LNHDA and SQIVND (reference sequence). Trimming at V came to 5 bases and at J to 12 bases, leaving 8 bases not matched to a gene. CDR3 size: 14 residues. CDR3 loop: CASSAGTGHRPLHF. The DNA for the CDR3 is TGTGCCAGTAGTGCCGGGACAGGGCACAGACCCCTCCACTTT.

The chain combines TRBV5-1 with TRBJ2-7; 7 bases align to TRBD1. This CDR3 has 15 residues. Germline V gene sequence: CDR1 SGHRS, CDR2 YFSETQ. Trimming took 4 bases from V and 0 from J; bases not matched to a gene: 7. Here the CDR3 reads CASSPSGTASYEQYF. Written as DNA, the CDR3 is TGCGCCAGCAGCCCGTCCGGGACAGCCTCCTACGAGCAGTACTTC.

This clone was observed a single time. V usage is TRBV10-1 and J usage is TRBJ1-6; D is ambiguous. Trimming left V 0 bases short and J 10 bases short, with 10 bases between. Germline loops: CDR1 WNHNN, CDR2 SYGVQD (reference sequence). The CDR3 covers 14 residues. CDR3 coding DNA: TGCGCCAGCAGTGAGTCCGGAGGAAGATCACCCCTCCACTTT. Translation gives CASSESGGRSPLHF.

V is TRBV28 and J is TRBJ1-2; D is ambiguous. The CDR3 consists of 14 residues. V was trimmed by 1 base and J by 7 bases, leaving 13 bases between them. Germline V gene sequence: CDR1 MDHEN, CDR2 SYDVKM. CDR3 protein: CASSLSQLLGGYTF. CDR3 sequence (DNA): TGTGCCAGCAGTTTATCACAGCTGCTCGGTGGCTACACCTTC.

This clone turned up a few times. The CDR3 loop is CASYDRGIHEQYF. DNA of the CDR3: TGTGCCAGCTATGACAGGGGGATCCACGAGCAGTACTTC. The chain uses TRBV27 and TRBJ2-7, with 9 positions matching TRBD1. CDR3 length equals 13 residues. CDR1 and CDR2 (germline): MNHEY, SMNVEV (reference sequence). V shed 8 bases, J shed 5 bases, and the junction held 7 bases outside the gene matches.

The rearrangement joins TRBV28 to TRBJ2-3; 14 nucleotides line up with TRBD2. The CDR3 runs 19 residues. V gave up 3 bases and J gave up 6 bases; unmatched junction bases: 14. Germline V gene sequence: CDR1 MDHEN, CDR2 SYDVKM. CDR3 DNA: TGTGCCAGCAGTTTGTGGGCTCCCGGGACTAGCGGGAGTCCGGATACGCAGTATTTT. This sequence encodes CASSLWAPGTSGSPDTQYF. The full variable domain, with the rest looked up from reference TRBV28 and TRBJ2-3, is DVKVTQSSRYLVKRTGEKVFLECVQDMDHENMFWYRQDPGLGLRLIYFSYDVKMKEKGDIPEGYSVSREKKERFSLILESASTNQTSMYLCASSLWAPGTSGSPDTQYFGPGTRLTVL.

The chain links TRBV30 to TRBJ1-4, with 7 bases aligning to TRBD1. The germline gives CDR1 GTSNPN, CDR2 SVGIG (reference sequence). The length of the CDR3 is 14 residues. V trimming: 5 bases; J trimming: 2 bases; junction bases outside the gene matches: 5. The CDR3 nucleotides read TGTGCCTGGGAGGGGACAGATACTAATGAAAAACTGTTTTTT. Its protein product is CAWEGTDTNEKLFF.